Detailed here is one TCR beta chain. The antigen this receptor binds is unknown. Per-nucleotide qualities are absent, and no much larger clonotype sits a single base away. The germline V gene (reference sequence) yields SGHNT for CDR1 and YYREEE for CDR2. Trimming accounts for 4 bases at V and 9 bases at J, while the number of junction bases matched to no gene is 11. From its cysteine to its phenylalanine, the CDR3 spans 16 amino acids. The entry retains the CDR3 DNA only, 48 bases that are in frame from base 1. The data were obtained in a study of vaccination effects on CD4 cells after COVID-19 (dated by TCRdb to about 2022). Study-wide context: In the ViraFEST assay, PBMC were stimulated with viral peptide pools, and TCR sequencing was then used to find antigen-specific CD4+ T cell clonotypes based on their expansion. Some 1.9 million PBMC per well were cultured with roughly 10 ug/ml peptides in IMDM containing approximately 4.6% human AB serum, about 9.6 IU/ml IL-2 and gentamicin. In the study, cultures from other donors were sequenced using the Oncomine TCR Beta short-read assay on an Illumina iSeq 100. Each participant received two doses of an mRNA SARS-CoV-2 vaccine, either BNT162b2 or mRNA-1273. Altogether, roughly 10 COVID-19 convalescent patients and a handful of SARS-CoV-2-naive healthy vaccine recipients made up the full study. The study compared SARS-CoV-2 spike-specific CD4+ TCR repertoires before and after mRNA vaccination in COVID-19 convalescent patients and infection-naive vaccine recipients. Findings and caveats that apply to the study as a whole: Clones induced by infection and clones induced by vaccination both contracted markedly at late timepoints after vaccination, which fits with T cell responses waning over time. Only a small number of convalescent patients were included, and no early post-infection timepoints were available, which limited the study. Among healthy vaccine recipients, nearly all vaccine-induced clones were SARS-CoV-2 mono-reactive, and only 1 of 255 was cross-reactive with common cold coronaviruses.

After more than 9 days of culture, CD4+ T cells were isolated with the EasySep CD4+ T cell isolation kit. None of the healthy vaccine recipients had a prior SARS-CoV-2 infection, which was confirmed by nucleocapsid antibody tests that came back negative both before and after vaccination. On days 3 and 7, half of the culture medium was replaced with fresh IL-2-containing medium. Unless noted otherwise, every peptide stimulation condition was grown in triplicate wells. Using Ficoll-Paque Plus gradient centrifugation, PBMC were separated from whole blood and then either used fresh or cryopreserved at -140C. The QIAamp micro DNA kit was used to extract genomic DNA from the cultured CD4+ T cells. Library creation used the immunoSEQ multiplex PCR assay. DNA from the CD4+ T cells that had been cultured and isolated underwent TCR beta CDR3 sequencing. As for how the authors treated the data: The analysis removed non-productive TCR sequences, trimmed reads to the CDR3 region, and retained only CDR3s that were 7 or more amino acids long. The MANAFEST web app was used to pick out antigen-specific clonotypes by comparing their expansion in peptide wells with that in reference cultures. Positive clones required FDR<0.05 expansion versus reference and all other wells, odds ratio above 5, and frequency above 0.1% in two replicate wells. A clonotype was defined as cross-reactive if the clonotype was significantly expanded both in SARS-CoV-2 spike wells and in at least one common cold coronavirus spike condition. Levenshtein distance calculated with the stringdist R package was used to assess CDR3 similarity, and unrooted trees were constructed with ape in R 3.6.1. The table comes from immuneACCESS by way of TCRdb, which keeps in-frame sequences with V and J called. Part of the clones is missing from these tables; in studies checked, under half for an unresolved V gene and the rest for unknown reasons. V, J and clone size are those of that table, while D and trimming were read from the DNA. In this sample the table shows tens of thousands of clones, around 79% of which occur a single time. The ten largest clonotypes hold less than 3.5% of the sample.

The sequence was obtained from a human donor who received a COVID-19 vaccine. The rearranged segments are TRBV5-4 and TRBJ1-6; 9 bases in the middle match TRBD1. The sequencing here drew on CD4+ T cells from PBMCs cultured without peptide, taken before COVID-19 vaccination. The CDR3 amino acid sequence is: CASSTKTGGSSSPLHF. The DNA sequence is TGTGCCAGCAGCACCAAAACAGGGGGCAGTAGTTCACCCCTCCACTTT.